This T cell receptor (beta chain) was identified in a study of cytomegalovirus exposure and HLA in healthy donors. Across the study: The 120 or so validation repertoires used the same platform as the roughly 620 first-cohort repertoires, a later analysis reported.

TCRdb's copy holds only in-frame clones and misses some; the assay was immunoSEQ multiplex PCR. This table has 100,000 to 150,000 clones, 95% to 97% appearing once. This CDR3 comprises 13 residues. The V gene lost 1 base and the J gene lost 2 bases, with 6 bases spanning the gap. Germline CDR1 SGHNT, CDR2 YYREEE (reference sequence). Separation from the roughly 600-subject first cohort characterized the approximately 120-subject validation cohort, to which the donors belonged. The receptor was derived from a man aged 18 to 35 in good health and CMV-seronegative. The J gene is TRBJ1-2, the V gene TRBV5-4, with D uncertain. Sequencing used PBMCs. The CDR3 DNA reads as TGTGCCAGCAGCTTGATTGCGAACTATGGCTACACCTTC. Its protein is CASSLIANYGYTF.